This TCR beta chain originates from a study of blood T cell repertoires in COVID-19. On the study more broadly: The study drew acute and convalescent COVID-19 samples from the United States, Italy and Spain.

How the authors handled the data: For nucleated cells, counts were estimated from reference gene primer amplification. Sequencing used immunoSEQ multiplex PCR; TCRdb keeps in-frame clones, though not all of them. Clone size and the V and J calls come from that table; the DNA yielded D and trimming. The sample yields about 270,000 clones, over 75% seen once. Germline assignment: CDR1 SGHDT and CDR2 YYEEEE. The length of the CDR3 is 14 residues. The V gene lost 2 bases and the J gene lost 4 bases, with 10 bases spanning the gap. Two consecutive negative NP/OP PCR tests, clearance, or resolved symptoms defined Cohort 3 recovery.

This TCR came from a man between 18 and 35 years old who had recovered from COVID-19. This chain connects TRBV5-6 to TRBJ1-3; possibly TRBD1 for D (5 bases). Sequencing input: PBMCs or T cells enriched from blood (not recorded which). This CDR3 reads CASSFQGGGNTIYF. CDR3 DNA: TGTGCCAGCAGCTTTCAGGGAGGCGGAAACACCATATATTTT.